This T cell receptor (beta chain) was captured by sequencing in a study of post-analysis software for immune sequencing data. Remarks on this clonotype: What it recognizes is unknown.

Overall study results and limits: Relative to controls, patients had five TRBV segments at higher frequency, with TRBV5-6, TRBV5-1 and TRBV20-1 among these.

The J segment lost 0 bases and the V segment lost 1 base, leaving 4 bases of the junction unmatched. CDR1 and CDR2 (germline): SGHRS, YFSETQ. There are 16 residues in the CDR3. Incorporated into the TCR beta cDNA libraries were unique molecular identifiers, which served to reduce PCR and sequencing biases. Each CDR3 protein gets one entry after TCRdb re-called the PCR reads with MiXCR. The table lists 700,000 to 800,000 distinct CDR3 sequences, roughly 27% of them singletons. The specimen was blood. This TCR was sampled from a girl between 10 and 17 years old with multiple sclerosis. V is TRBV5-1 and J is TRBJ2-3; the match to TRBD2 covers 8 bases. The CDR3: CASSLQPSGSTDTQYF. DNA of the CDR3: TGCGCCAGCAGCTTGCAGCCTAGCGGGAGCACAGATACGCAGTATTTT.